Sequencing of this TCR beta chain was carried out in a study of blood T cell repertoires in COVID-19. The repertoire was sequenced with immunoSEQ multiplex PCR; TCRdb's copy has only in-frame clones and lacks some. Of around 390,000 clones in the sample, around nine tenths were seen once. V was clipped by 1 base and J by 5 bases; unmatched bases: 9. CDR1 and CDR2 from the germline V gene are LGHNA and YNFKEQ. This CDR3 spans 16 amino acids. Sequenced material: PBMCs or T cells enriched from blood (not recorded which). The TCR was taken from a woman between 50 and 59 years old who had recovered from COVID-19. The V and J genes are TRBV4-2 and TRBJ2-7, with 9 bases lining up with TRBD2. CDR3 DNA sequence: TGTGCCAGCAGCCAAGCGGTGCGGGGGGGCTTCGACGAGCAGTACTTC. This sequence encodes CASSQAVRGGFDEQYF.